These T cell receptor beta chains were read from a single sample in a study of tumour-infiltrating T cells in Burkitt lymphoma. Measured with immunoSEQ multiplex PCR; TCRdb has only the in-frame clones, and not every one. The table has some 6,600 clones, over 65% seen once. Sample: tumor tissue. The source is a human donor with Burkitt lymphoma. CDR3s include the opening cysteine and the closing phenylalanine or tryptophan.

j_gene	v_gene	CDR3aa
TRBJ2-3	TRBV11-2	CASSLTRGPSGSSDTQYF
TRBJ2-3	TRBV11-2	CASSGGGTQYF
TRBJ2-7	TRBV28	CASILSGSMGYEQYF
TRBJ1-2	TRBV9	CASSGGTRAGYGYTF
TRBJ2-3	TRBV7-2	CASSRGTSGVADTQYF
TRBJ1-2	TRBV9	CASSVPGQLGYTF
TRBJ2-2	TRBV2	CASGGWWAGELFF
TRBJ2-1	TRBV11-3	CASSLGNEQFF
TRBJ1-2	TRBV30	CAWRIRGSGYTF
TRBJ1-1	TRBV11-1	CATQLGTPGAEAFF
TRBJ2-7	TRBV2	CASSGGRLVEQYF
TRBJ1-5	TRBV10-3	CAISDGNQPQHF
TRBJ2-3	TRBV18	CASSPQVGQGVTDTQYF
TRBJ2-3	TRBV9	CASSVASGGSDTQYF
TRBJ1-1	TRBV6-5	CASSYSHPIEGEAFF
TRBJ1-1	TRBV6-6	CASSYKEGRDNFEAFF
TRBJ2-5	TRBV6-5	CASSLFGETQYF
TRBJ1-2	TRBV6-6	CASTTVGQSYGYTF
TRBJ2-2	TRBV19	CASSIGGRGGTGELFF
TRBJ1-1	TRBV7-3	CASSLGPGQGDIEAFF
TRBJ2-7	TRBV4-1	CASSQGLAGNYEQYF
TRBJ1-5	TRBV15	CATSRKGVRPQHF
TRBJ2-7	TRBV2	CARNRQGSYEQYF
TRBJ2-5	TRBV11-3	CASSLEGEPGETQYF
TRBJ1-2	TRBV6-4	CASSDFNGYTF
TRBJ2-7	TRBV7-8	CASSLAGGVYEQYF
TRBJ1-1	TRBV5-8	CASSLGLGDLVTEAFF
TRBJ2-5	TRBV19	CASTPRSFQETQYF
TRBJ2-7	TRBV5-6	CASSFPREARYEQYF
TRBJ2-7	TRBV7-9	CASSLTWWQYF
TRBJ2-5	TRBV11-2	CASSLAEHETQYF
TRBJ2-5	TRBV6-1	CASSGQAQETQYF
TRBJ1-5	TRBV6-5	CASSSDGNQPQHF
TRBJ1-3	TRBV5-1	CASSPAVQVASGNTIYF
TRBJ2-3	TRBV7-9	CASSPRTATDTQYF
TRBJ2-6	TRBV18	CASSPGQGSSSGANVLTF
TRBJ2-1	TRBV27	CASSGTSSLEQFF
TRBJ1-3	TRBV14	CASSPRTGRSGNTIYF
TRBJ2-1	TRBV25-1	CASSDTSGKYNEQFF
TRBJ1-4	TRBV5-5	CASSSDRVDEKLFF
TRBJ1-6	TRBV9	CASSVSTDIGSPLHF
TRBJ2-7	TRBV11-3	CASSDGTGSYEQYF
TRBJ2-5	TRBV10-3	CAISDMSSIATQYF
TRBJ1-4	TRBV5-1	CASSPRPTGLGEKLFF
TRBJ1-1	TRBV7-6	CASSLDRVNTEAFF
TRBJ1-5	TRBV6-5	CASRWGQNQPQHF
TRBJ1-1	TRBV30	CAWSKRTAEAFF
TRBJ2-7	TRBV6-5	CASSPDRGRTYEQYF
TRBJ2-2	TRBV15	CATSRVDRGRGELFF
TRBJ2-7	TRBV11-2	CASSFGTGRYYEQYF
TRBJ2-7	TRBV7-9	CASSPASGVSYEQYF
TRBJ2-7	TRBV7-2	CASSLVGQHSYEQYF